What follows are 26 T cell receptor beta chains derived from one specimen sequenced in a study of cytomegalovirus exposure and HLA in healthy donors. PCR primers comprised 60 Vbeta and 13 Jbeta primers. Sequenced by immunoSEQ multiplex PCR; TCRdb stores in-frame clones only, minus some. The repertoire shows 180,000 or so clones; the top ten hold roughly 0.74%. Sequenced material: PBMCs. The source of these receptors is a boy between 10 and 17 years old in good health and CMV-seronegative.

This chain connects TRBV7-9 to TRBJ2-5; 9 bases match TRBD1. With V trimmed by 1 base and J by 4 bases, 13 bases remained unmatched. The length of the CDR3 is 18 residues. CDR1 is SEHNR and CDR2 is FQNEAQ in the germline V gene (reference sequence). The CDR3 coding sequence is TGTGCCAGCAGCTTAGTCCCTCTACGACAGGGGGTAACAGAGACCCAGTACTTC. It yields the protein CASSLVPLRQGVTETQYF. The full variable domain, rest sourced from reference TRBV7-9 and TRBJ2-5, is DTGVSQNPRHKITKRGQNVTFRCDPISEHNRLYWYRQTLGQGPEFLTYFQNEAQLEKSRLLSDRFSAERPKGSFSTLEIQRTEQGDSAMYLCASSLVPLRQGVTETQYFGPGTRLLVL.

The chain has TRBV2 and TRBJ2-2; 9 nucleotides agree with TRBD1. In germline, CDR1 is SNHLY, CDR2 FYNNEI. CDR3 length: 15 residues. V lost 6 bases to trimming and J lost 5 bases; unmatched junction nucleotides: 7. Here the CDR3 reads CASRVGQGRTGELFF. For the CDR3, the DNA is TGTGCCAGCAGAGTCGGACAGGGGAGAACCGGGGAGCTGTTTTTT.

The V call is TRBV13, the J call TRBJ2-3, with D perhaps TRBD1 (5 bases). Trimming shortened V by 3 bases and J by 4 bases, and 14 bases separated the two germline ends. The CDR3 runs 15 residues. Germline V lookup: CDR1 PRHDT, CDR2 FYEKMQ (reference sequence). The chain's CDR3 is CASSFGGRGPDTQYF. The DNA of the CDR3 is TGTGCCAGCAGCTTTGGTGGTAGGGGTCCAGATACGCAGTATTTT.

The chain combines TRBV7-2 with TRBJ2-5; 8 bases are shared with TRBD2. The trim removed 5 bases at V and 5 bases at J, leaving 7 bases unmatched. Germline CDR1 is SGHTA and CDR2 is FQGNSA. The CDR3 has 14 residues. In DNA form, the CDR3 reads TGTGCCAGCAGCGCCGGGGGGGGGCATGAGACCCAGTACTTC. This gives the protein CASSAGGGHETQYF.

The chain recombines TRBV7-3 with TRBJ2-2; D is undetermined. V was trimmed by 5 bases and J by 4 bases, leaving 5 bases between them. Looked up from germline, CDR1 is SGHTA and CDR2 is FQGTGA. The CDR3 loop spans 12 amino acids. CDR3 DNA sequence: TGTGCCAGCAGCCATAGCACCGGGGAGCTGTTTTTT. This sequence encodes CASSHSTGELFF.

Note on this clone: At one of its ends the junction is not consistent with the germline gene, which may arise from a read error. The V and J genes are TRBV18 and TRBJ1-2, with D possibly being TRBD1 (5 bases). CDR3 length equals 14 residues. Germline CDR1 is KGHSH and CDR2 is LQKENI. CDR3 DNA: TGTGCCAGCTCACCCTCTTCAGGGTTCTATGACTACACCTTC. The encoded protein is CASSPSSGFYDYTF.

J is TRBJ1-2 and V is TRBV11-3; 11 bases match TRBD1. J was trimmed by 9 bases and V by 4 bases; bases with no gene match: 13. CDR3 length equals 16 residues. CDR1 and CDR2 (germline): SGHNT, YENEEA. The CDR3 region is CASSSVDRGRRRSYTF. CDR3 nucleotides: TGTGCCAGCAGCTCAGTGGACAGGGGGCGGCGAAGGAGCTACACCTTC. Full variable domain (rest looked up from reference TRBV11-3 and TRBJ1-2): EAGVVQSPRYKIIEKKQPVAFWCNPISGHNTLYWYLQNLGQGPELLIRYENEEAVDDSQLPKDRFSAERLKGVDSTLKIQPAELGDSAVYLCASSSVDRGRRRSYTFGSGTRLTVV.

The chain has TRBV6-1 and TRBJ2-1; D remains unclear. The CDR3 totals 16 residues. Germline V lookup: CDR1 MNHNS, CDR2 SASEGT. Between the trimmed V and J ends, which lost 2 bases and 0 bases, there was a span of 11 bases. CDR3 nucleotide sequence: TGTGCCAGCAGTGAATGGGCTCCGAGCTCCTACAATGAGCAGTTCTTC. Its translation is CASSEWAPSSYNEQFF.

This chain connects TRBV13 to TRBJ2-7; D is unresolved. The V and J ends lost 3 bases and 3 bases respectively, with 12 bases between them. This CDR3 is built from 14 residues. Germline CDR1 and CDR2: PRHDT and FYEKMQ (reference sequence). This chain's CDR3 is CASSLTLSNYEQYF. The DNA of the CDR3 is TGTGCCAGCAGCTTGACTCTTTCGAACTACGAGCAGTACTTC. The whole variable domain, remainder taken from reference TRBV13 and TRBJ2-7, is AAGVIQSPRHLIKEKRETATLKCYPIPRHDTVYWYQQGPGQDPQFLISFYEKMQSDKGSIPDRFSAQQFSDYHSELNMSSLELGDSALYFCASSLTLSNYEQYFGPGTRLTVT.

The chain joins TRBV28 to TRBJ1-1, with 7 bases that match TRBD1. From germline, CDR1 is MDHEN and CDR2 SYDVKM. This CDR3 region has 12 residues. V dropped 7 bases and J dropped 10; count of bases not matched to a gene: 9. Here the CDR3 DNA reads TGTGCCAGCACCGTTTACAGGGGTCGAGCTTTCTTT. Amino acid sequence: CASTVYRGRAFF.

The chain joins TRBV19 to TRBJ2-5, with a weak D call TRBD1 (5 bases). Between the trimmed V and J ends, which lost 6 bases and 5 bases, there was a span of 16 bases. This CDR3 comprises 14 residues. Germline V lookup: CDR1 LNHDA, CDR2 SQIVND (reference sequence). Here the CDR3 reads CASSRQGTGETQYF. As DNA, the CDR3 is TGTGCCAGTAGCCGTCAAGGTACAGGCGAGACCCAGTACTTC.

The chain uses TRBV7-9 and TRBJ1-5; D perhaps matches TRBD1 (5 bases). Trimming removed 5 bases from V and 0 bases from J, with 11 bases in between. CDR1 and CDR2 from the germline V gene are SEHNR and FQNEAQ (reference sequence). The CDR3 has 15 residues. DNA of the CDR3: TGTGCCAGCAGCCCAGACAGAACTAGCAATCAGCCCCAGCATTTT. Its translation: CASSPDRTSNQPQHF. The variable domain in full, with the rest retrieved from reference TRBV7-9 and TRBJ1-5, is DTGVSQNPRHKITKRGQNVTFRCDPISEHNRLYWYRQTLGQGPEFLTYFQNEAQLEKSRLLSDRFSAERPKGSFSTLEIQRTEQGDSAMYLCASSPDRTSNQPQHFGDGTRLSIL.

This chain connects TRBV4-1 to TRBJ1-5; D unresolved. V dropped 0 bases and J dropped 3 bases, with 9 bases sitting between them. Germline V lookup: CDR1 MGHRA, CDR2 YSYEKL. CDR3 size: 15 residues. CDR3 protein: CASSQDNSVNQPQHF. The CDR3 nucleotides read TGCGCCAGCAGCCAAGATAATTCGGTCAATCAGCCCCAGCATTTT.

The CDR3 reads CASSISSGHSSYEQYF. CDR3 DNA sequence: TGTGCCAGCAGTATAAGTAGCGGGCATAGCTCCTACGAGCAGTACTTC. The chain carries TRBV27 and TRBJ2-7; 7 bases agree with TRBD2. This CDR3 has 16 residues. The V segment lost 5 bases and the J segment 0 bases; nucleotides outside the gene matches: 10. In germline, CDR1 is MNHEY, CDR2 SMNVEV (reference sequence).

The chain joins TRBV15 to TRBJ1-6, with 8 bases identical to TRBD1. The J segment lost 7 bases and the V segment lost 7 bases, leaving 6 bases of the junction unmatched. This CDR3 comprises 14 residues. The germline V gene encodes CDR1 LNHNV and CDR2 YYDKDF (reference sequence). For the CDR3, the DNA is TGTGCCACCACCCTGGACAGGGAGAATTCACCCCTCCACTTT. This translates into CATTLDRENSPLHF. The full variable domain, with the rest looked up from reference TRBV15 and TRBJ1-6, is DAMVIQNPRYQVTQFGKPVTLSCSQTLNHNVMYWYQQKSSQAPKLLFHYYDKDFNNEADTPDNFQSRRPNTSFCFLDIRSPGLGDTAMYLCATTLDRENSPLHFGNGTRLTVT.

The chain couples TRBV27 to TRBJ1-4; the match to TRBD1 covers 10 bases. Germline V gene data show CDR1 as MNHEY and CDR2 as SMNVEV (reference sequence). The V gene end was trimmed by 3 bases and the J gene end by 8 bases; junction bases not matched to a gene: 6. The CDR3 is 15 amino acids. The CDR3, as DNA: TGTGCCAGCAGTTTGGGACAGGGGTTTCGGGAAAAACTGTTTTTT. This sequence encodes CASSLGQGFREKLFF.

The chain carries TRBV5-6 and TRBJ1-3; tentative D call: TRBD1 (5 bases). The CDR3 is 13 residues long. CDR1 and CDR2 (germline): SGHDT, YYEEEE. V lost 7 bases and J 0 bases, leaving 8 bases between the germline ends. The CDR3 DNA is TGTGCCAGCTACAGGTCCTCTGGAAACACCATATATTTT. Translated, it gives CASYRSSGNTIYF.

DNA of the CDR3: TGTGCCAGCAGAGCGGAGACAGGGTTAAGCAATCAGCCCCAGCATTTT. Translating it yields CASRAETGLSNQPQHF. The chain combines TRBV2 with TRBJ1-5, with TRBD1 identical over 7 bases. The CDR3 is made up of 16 amino acids. Germline values: CDR1 SNHLY, CDR2 FYNNEI. V lost 6 bases, J lost 1 base, and 9 bases stayed unmatched.

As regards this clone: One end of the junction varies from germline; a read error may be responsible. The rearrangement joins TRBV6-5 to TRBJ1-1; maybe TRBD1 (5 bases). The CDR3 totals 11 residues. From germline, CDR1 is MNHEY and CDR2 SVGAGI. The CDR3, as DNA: TGTGCCAGCAGAAAGGGGACTGGAGCTTTCTTT. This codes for CASRKGTGAFF.

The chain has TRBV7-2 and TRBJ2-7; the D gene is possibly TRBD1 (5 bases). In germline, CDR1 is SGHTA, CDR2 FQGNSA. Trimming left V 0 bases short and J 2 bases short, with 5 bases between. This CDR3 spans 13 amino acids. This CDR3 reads CASSLATAYEQYF. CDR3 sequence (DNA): TGTGCCAGCAGCTTAGCGACAGCCTACGAGCAGTACTTC.

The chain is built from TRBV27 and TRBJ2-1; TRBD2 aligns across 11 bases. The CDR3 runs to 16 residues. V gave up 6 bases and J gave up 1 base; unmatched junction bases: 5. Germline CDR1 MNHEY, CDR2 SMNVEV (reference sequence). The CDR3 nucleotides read TGTGCCAGCAGGTTAGCGGGGGGGGGTTCCTACAATGAGCAGTTCTTC. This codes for CASRLAGGGSYNEQFF.

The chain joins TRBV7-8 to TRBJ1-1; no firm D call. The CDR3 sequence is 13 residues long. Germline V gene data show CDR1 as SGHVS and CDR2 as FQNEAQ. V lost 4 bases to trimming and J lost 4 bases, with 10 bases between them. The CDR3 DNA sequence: TGTGCCAGCAGCTCTTTCCAGGTCACTGAAGCTTTCTTT. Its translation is CASSSFQVTEAFF.

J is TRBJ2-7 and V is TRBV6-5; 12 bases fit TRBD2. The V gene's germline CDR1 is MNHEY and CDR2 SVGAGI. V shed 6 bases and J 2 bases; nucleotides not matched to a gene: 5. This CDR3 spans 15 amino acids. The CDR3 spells CASSTRTSGAYEQYF. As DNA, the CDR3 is TGTGCCAGCAGCACGCGGACTAGCGGGGCCTACGAGCAGTACTTC.

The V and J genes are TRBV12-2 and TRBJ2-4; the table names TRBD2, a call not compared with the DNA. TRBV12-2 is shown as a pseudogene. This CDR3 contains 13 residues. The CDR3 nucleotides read TGTGCAAGTCGCCAAATTAGCGGGAAGAGTCAGTACTTC. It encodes CASRQISGKSQYF.

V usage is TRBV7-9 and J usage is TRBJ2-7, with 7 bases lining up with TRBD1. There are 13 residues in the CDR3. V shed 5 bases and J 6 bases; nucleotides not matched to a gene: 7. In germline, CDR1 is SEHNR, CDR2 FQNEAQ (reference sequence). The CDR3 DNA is TGTGCCAGCAGCCCGACAGGGCTGGGCGAGCAGTACTTC. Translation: CASSPTGLGEQYF.

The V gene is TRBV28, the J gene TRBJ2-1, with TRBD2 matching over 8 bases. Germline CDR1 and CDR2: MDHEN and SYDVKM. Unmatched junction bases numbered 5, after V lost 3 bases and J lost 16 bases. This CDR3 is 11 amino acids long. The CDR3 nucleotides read TGTGCCAGCAGTTTCCGGGGGGGTAGATTCTTC. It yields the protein CASSFRGGRFF.